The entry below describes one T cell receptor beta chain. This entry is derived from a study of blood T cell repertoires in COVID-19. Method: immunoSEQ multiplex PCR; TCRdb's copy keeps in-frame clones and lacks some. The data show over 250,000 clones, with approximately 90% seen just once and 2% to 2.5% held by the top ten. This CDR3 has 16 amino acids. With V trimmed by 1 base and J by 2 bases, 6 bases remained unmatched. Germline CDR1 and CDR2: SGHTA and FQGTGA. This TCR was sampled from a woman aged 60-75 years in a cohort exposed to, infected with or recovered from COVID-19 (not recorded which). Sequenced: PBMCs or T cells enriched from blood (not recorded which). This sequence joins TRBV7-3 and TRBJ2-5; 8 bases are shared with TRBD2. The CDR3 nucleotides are TGTGCCAGCAGCTTAAGAGGGACTAGAGTGCAAGAGACCCAGTACTTC. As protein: CASSLRGTRVQETQYF.